This T cell receptor beta chain was identified in a study of CXCR3-negative and CXCR3-positive naive CD8 T cells. About the research overall: Per-library TRB read counts averaged about 1.5 +/- 0.3 million, adding up to about 135 million in total. Notes on the study in general: A higher hydrophobicity marked the TRB CDR3s of CXCR3-positive naive cells versus CXCR3-negative naive cells. Diversity proved comparably high across both naive subsets and much lower in memory CD8+ cells. The level of CXCR3 expression partially decreased after cryopreservation; the majority of assays used fresh PBMCs.

With UMI labels, 5' RACE was used to prepare the TRB cDNA libraries. TCRdb re-called the 5' RACE reads and shows each CDR3 protein once, DNA omitted. This repertoire comprises some 140,000 distinct CDR3 sequences; its ten largest clones make up nearly 0.5%. Details on this clonotype: What it binds is unknown.

The CD45RO-CCR7+CD27+CD95- phenotype denoted naive CD8+ T cells. Sequencing input: naive CXCR3+ CD8+ T cells from blood. Subset noted: CD45RO-CCR7+CD27+CD95- naive CD8+ T cells expressing CXCR3 (TNR3+). The sequence came from a human donor in good health. Some clones in this sample may be carry-over from other donors' samples.

The CDR3: CASGESNYEQYF. The chain is built from TRBV4-2 and TRBJ2-7. CDR1 and CDR2 from the germline V gene are LGHNA and YNFKEQ. CDR3 size: 12 residues.